Below, 15 T cell receptor beta chains from the same sample are listed, as sequenced in a study of response to subunit inactivated influenza vaccine (dated by TCRdb to the late 2010s). The method behind the library was RT-PCR. For sequencing, an Illumina HiSeq 2500 was employed. TCRdb trimmed public reads at Q25 via fastp, called clones via MiXCR and kept in-frame beta chains. All rows with the same CDR3 protein become a single entry with the most common DNA and genes. The sample yields about 520,000 distinct CDR3 sequences; approximately 11% were counted once. The top ten constitute about an eighth of the sample. The time point label, as the study defines it: 45 days after influenza vaccine administration. The input for sequencing was PBMCs from blood, taken about 40 days after vaccination. The receptors shown here come from a man aged 45 to 65 who received an inactivated influenza vaccine. Donor details come from another sample of the same person, matched by shared clones.

This clonotype was seen only a few times. This chain uses TRBV7-2 with TRBJ2-3; the D gene is possibly TRBD2 (5 bases). Germline V gives CDR1 SGHTA, CDR2 FQGNSA. This CDR3 region has 13 residues. V lost 5 bases, J lost 6 bases, and 12 bases lay in between. The CDR3 loop reads CASSPWTGDTQYF. The CDR3 nucleotides read TGTGCCAGCAGCCCGTGGACTGGGGATACGCAGTATTTT.

This clonotype was observed a handful of times. V is TRBV29-1 and J is TRBJ2-5; D is perhaps TRBD1 (6 bases). Trimming removed 0 bases from V and 5 bases from J, with 16 bases in between. Germline values: CDR1 SQVTM, CDR2 ANQGSEA. There are 15 residues in the CDR3. CDR3 protein: CSVEDWDNRGETQYF. The CDR3 nucleotides are TGCAGCGTTGAAGATTGGGACAACCGGGGCGAGACCCAGTACTTC.

This clonotype was detected a few times. The chain employs TRBV6-1 and TRBJ2-3, with D unclear. This CDR3 is 13 amino acids long. V lost 4 bases and J 2 bases, leaving 7 bases between the germline ends. Germline V gives CDR1 MNHNS, CDR2 SASEGT. CDR3 sequence: CASSGSPTDTQYF. The CDR3 nucleotides are TGTGCCAGCAGTGGATCACCCACAGATACGCAGTATTTT.

This clonotype was seen repeatedly, ten times or more. The rearrangement uses TRBV6-1 and TRBJ2-1; 10 nucleotides align to TRBD2. The CDR3 is 16 amino acids. Looked up from germline, CDR1 is MNHNS and CDR2 is SASEGT. V was clipped by 6 bases and J by 4 bases; unmatched bases: 9. CDR3 bases: TGTGCCAGCAGCCGAGCGGGGGGGCCATGGTACAATGAGCAGTTCTTC. Its protein product is CASSRAGGPWYNEQFF.

The table lists this clonotype with many counts. The genes are TRBV6-5 and TRBJ1-4; tentatively, D is TRBD1 (6 bases). This CDR3 region has 16 residues. Germline CDR1 reads MNHEY; CDR2 reads SVGAGI. V lost 0 bases to trimming and J lost 0 bases, with 8 bases between them. The DNA of the CDR3 is TGTGCCAGCAGTTACTCGGGGACATCAACTAATGAAAAACTGTTTTTT. It codes for CASSYSGTSTNEKLFF.

This clonotype was recorded a few times. The chain couples TRBV5-6 to TRBJ2-5; 12 bases are shared with TRBD2. V lost 4 bases and J lost 5; bases outside the gene matches: 6. Germline assignment: CDR1 SGHDT and CDR2 YYEEEE. CDR3 length: 15 amino acids. CDR3 coding DNA: TGTGCCAGCAGCCGGGGCGGACTAGCGGGGGAGACCCAGTACTTC. Protein: CASSRGGLAGETQYF.

This clonotype has a count of ten or more. The chain carries TRBV29-1 and TRBJ2-1, with 8 bases that match TRBD2. Germline CDR1 is SQVTM and CDR2 is ANQGSEA. The CDR3 runs 17 residues. The junction had 11 bases not matched to a gene; V was cut back by 2 bases and J by 2 bases. CDR3 sequence: CSVEPIRAGAAYNEQFF. Here the CDR3 DNA reads TGCAGCGTTGAACCGATCAGAGCGGGGGCCGCCTACAATGAGCAGTTCTTC.

This clonotype was recorded a few times. This chain uses TRBV6-1 with TRBJ2-3; D gene ambiguous. CDR1 and CDR2 from the germline V gene are MNHNS and SASEGT. The CDR3 totals 12 residues. V was pared by 7 bases and J by 3 bases, with 8 bases between. The CDR3 sequence: CASTWGTDTQYF. The DNA for the CDR3 is TGTGCCAGCACCTGGGGAACAGATACGCAGTATTTT.

This clonotype has at least ten counts. The chain combines TRBV20-1 with TRBJ1-4; 7 nucleotides line up with TRBD1. V gave up 0 bases and J gave up 0 bases; unmatched junction bases: 16. The CDR3 runs 20 residues. Looked up from germline, CDR1 is DFQATT and CDR2 is SNEGSKA (reference sequence). CDR3 coding DNA: TGCAGTGCTAGAGATCTGTACTCGGGACAGTCGGGAACAACTAATGAAAAACTGTTTTTT. Translation gives CSARDLYSGQSGTTNEKLFF.

The gene calls are TRBV6-4 and TRBJ2-1, with 8 bases aligning to TRBD2. The CDR3 spans 15 residues. V lost 6 bases to trimming and J lost 0 bases; unmatched junction nucleotides: 4. In germline, CDR1 is MRHNA, CDR2 SNTAGT. CDR3 region: CASSVTSVSYNEQFF. As DNA, the CDR3 is TGTGCCAGCAGCGTGACTAGCGTCTCCTACAATGAGCAGTTCTTC.

In its sample, this clonotype was seen a few times. This sequence joins TRBV7-2 and TRBJ2-7; 7 nucleotides agree with TRBD1. Germline V gene lookup returns CDR1 SGHTA and CDR2 FQGNSA. This CDR3 has 14 amino acids. The junction had 4 bases not matched to a gene; V was cut back by 0 bases and J by 5 bases. The DNA of the CDR3 is TGTGCCAGCAGCTTAGCGACAGGGATCCACGAGCAGTACTTC. Amino acids: CASSLATGIHEQYF.

This clonotype occurred a few times. The chain couples TRBV6-1 to TRBJ2-1, with 9 bases lining up with TRBD2. The V segment lost 6 bases and the J segment 4 bases; nucleotides outside the gene matches: 7. The germline gives CDR1 MNHNS, CDR2 SASEGT. The CDR3 contains 15 residues. The CDR3 region is CASSPSAGGYNEQFF. As DNA, the CDR3 is TGTGCCAGCAGCCCGTCGGCGGGAGGGTACAATGAGCAGTTCTTC.

This chain joins TRBV5-1 and TRBJ2-7; D unclear. Germline V gene sequence: CDR1 SGHRS, CDR2 YFSETQ. CDR3 length equals 14 residues. Trimming removed 0 bases at V and 5 bases at J, with 12 bases between. The CDR3 is CASSLEASTHEQYF. The CDR3 DNA reads as TGCGCCAGCAGCTTGGAGGCCAGTACCCACGAGCAGTACTTC.

This clonotype was recorded at least ten times. The rearrangement links TRBV4-2 to TRBJ1-2; D is ambiguous. There are 15 residues in the CDR3. V was pared by 1 base and J by 3 bases, with 12 bases between. From germline, CDR1 is LGHNA and CDR2 YNFKEQ. The CDR3 DNA reads TGTGCCAGCAGCCAAGTATTAAGTTACTACTATGGCTACACCTTC. Its translation: CASSQVLSYYYGYTF.

At least ten counts were recorded for this clonotype. This chain joins TRBV29-1 and TRBJ2-7; 11 nucleotides match TRBD2. Germline V CDR1 and CDR2: SQVTM, ANQGSEA. Unmatched junction bases numbered 7, after V lost 6 bases and J lost 6 bases. The length of the CDR3 is 13 residues. This chain's CDR3 is CSVTSGSTGEQYF. DNA for the CDR3: TGCAGCGTCACTAGCGGGAGTACCGGCGAGCAGTACTTC.